Below, one TCR beta chain is given with its context. The sample is drawn from a study of T cells in tumors after PD-1 blockade. Study-wide context: Prior checkpoint blockade, systemic immunosuppressant use, or anti-cancer therapy within 4 weeks excluded patients.

Only in-frame clones appear in the TCRdb table, and some are missing; sequencing was by immunoSEQ multiplex PCR. The repertoire has around 60,000 clones, around four fifths of them found once; the top ten carry around an eighth. Germline V CDR1 and CDR2: GTSNPN, SVGIG (reference sequence). The CDR3 sequence is 13 residues long. Trimming removed 8 bases from V and 1 base from J, with 11 bases in between. The genes are TRBV30 and TRBJ2-2; D is possibly TRBD1 (5 bases). Sequencing was performed on PBMCs, taken before anti-PD-1 treatment. This TCR derives from a human donor with basal cell carcinoma. The CDR3, as DNA: TGTGCCGGAAGGGGTCGGAACACCGGGGAGCTGTTTTTT. Amino acids: CAGRGRNTGELFF.